This T cell receptor beta chain was recorded in a study of cytomegalovirus exposure and HLA in healthy donors. This CDR3 has 14 amino acids. CDR1 LNHNV and CDR2 YYDKDF come from the germline V gene (reference sequence). Trimming removed 2 bases from V and 2 bases from J, with 9 bases in between. Primers: 60 Vbeta forward and 13 Jbeta reverse. Sequencing was performed with immunoSEQ multiplex PCR; in TCRdb, only in-frame clones are kept and a portion is missing. Among approximately 130,000 clones listed, around 77% were seen once. Sequences were obtained from PBMCs. The chain links TRBV15 to TRBJ2-5, with D possibly matching TRBD1 (6 bases). The sequence came from a man over 45 in good health and CMV-seronegative. The DNA of the CDR3 is TGTGCCACCAGCAGATTACAGGGACAAGAGACCCAGTACTTC. This sequence encodes CATSRLQGQETQYF.